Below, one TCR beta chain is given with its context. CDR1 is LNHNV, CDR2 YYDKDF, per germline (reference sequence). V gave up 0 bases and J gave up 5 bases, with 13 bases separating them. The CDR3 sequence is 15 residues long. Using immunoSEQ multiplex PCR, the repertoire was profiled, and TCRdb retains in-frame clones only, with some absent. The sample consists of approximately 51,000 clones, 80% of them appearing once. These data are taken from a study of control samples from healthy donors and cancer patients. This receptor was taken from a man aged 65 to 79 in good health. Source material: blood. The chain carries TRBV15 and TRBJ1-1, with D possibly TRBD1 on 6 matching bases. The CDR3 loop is CATSREVRGGTEAFF. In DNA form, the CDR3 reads TGTGCCACCAGCAGAGAAGTGAGGGGGGGAACTGAAGCTTTCTTT.